Sequencing of this TCR beta chain was carried out in a study of molecular identifiers for immune sequencing clone quantification. The germline gives CDR1 MNHEY, CDR2 SVGAGI. Trimming took 1 base from V and 7 from J, leaving 14 bases between them. This CDR3 has 14 residues. The table lists this clonotype with a count of one. From the PCR reads, TCRdb called clonotypes with MiXCR, one entry per CDR3 protein. The data contain some 100,000 distinct CDR3 sequences, 36% of them singletons. This receptor was obtained from a human donor in good health. Some libraries in this study had Jurkat cell RNA spiked in. The chain joins TRBV6-5 to TRBJ2-7; D is possibly TRBD1 (6 bases). Sequencing was performed on naive CD8+ T cells from blood, with Jurkat cell RNA spiked in. Subset given: FACS-sorted CD8+CD4-CCR7+CD45RA+ naive T cells. Here the CDR3 reads CASSYFGTQEEQYF. The CDR3 coding sequence is TGTGCCAGCAGTTACTTCGGGACACAAGAAGAGCAGTACTTC.